Below are 21 T cell receptor beta chains sequenced from a single sample in a study of CD8 T cells in ankylosing spondylitis. One entry per CDR3 protein results from TCRdb running MiXCR on the 5' RACE reads. The sample records about 220,000 distinct CDR3 sequences, roughly 26% being singletons. The sequenced material came from blood, either unsorted or a sorted T cell fraction (not recorded which). These receptors were obtained from a male donor with ankylosing spondylitis or in good health (not recorded which).

V is TRBV20-1 and J is TRBJ1-6; D is uncertain. The CDR3 runs 15 residues. V lost 3 bases, J lost 0 bases, and 9 bases lay in between. Germline V lookup: CDR1 DFQATT, CDR2 SNEGSKA (reference sequence). The CDR3 reads CSASISSSYNSPLHF. The CDR3 nucleotides are TGCAGTGCTAGCATCTCAAGCTCCTATAATTCACCCCTCCACTTT.

Many counts were recorded for this clonotype. The V and J genes are TRBV3-1 and TRBJ2-7; 7 bases line up with TRBD2. The length of the CDR3 is 14 residues. Germline V gene sequence: CDR1 LGHDT, CDR2 YNNKEL (reference sequence). V shed 1 base and J 7 bases; nucleotides not matched to a gene: 7. The CDR3 protein is CASSQGAGVREQYF. As DNA, the CDR3 is TGTGCCAGCAGCCAAGGGGCGGGAGTGCGGGAGCAGTACTTC.

The table lists this clonotype with many counts. The rearrangement links TRBV4-1 to TRBJ1-2, with TRBD1 identical over 7 bases. The ends lost 4 bases at V and 2 bases at J; junction bases unmatched: 7. Germline-derived CDR1 and CDR2 are MGHRA and YSYEKL. The CDR3 loop spans 15 amino acids. CDR3 sequence: CASSRPGQLNYGYTF. CDR3 nucleotides: TGCGCCAGCAGCCGACCGGGACAGCTGAACTATGGCTACACCTTC.

This clonotype was detected a few times. This chain connects TRBV12-3 or TRBV12-4 to TRBJ2-3; TRBD2 aligns across 9 bases. V lost 6 bases, J lost 0 bases, and 4 bases stayed unmatched. This CDR3 is built from 15 residues. The CDR3 DNA sequence: TGTGCCAGCAGGCGACTAGCGGCTAGCACAGATACGCAGTATTTT. Protein product: CASRRLAASTDTQYF.

The rearrangement joins TRBV6-1 to TRBJ2-3; no clear D gene. Germline CDR1 MNHNS, CDR2 SASEGT. The ends were cut back, 6 bases at V and 2 bases at J, with 12 bases in the middle. The CDR3 extends over 14 amino acids. The chain's CDR3 is CASRMDGTTDTQYF. For the CDR3, the DNA is TGTGCCAGCAGAATGGACGGAACCACAGATACGCAGTATTTT.

This clonotype was counted many times. V and J are TRBV2 and TRBJ1-1; 8 nucleotides agree with TRBD1. Looked up from germline, CDR1 is SNHLY and CDR2 is FYNNEI. CDR3 length: 13 amino acids. Trimming at V came to 7 bases and at J to 5 bases, leaving 6 bases not matched to a gene. The CDR3 loop reads CASTDRGGTEAFF. In nucleotides, the CDR3 is TGTGCCAGCACCGACAGGGGAGGGACTGAAGCTTTCTTT.

This clonotype was counted ten times or more. The chain has TRBV29-1 and TRBJ2-3; TRBD2 is a possible D gene (5 bases). CDR3 length equals 14 residues. V was shortened by 7 bases and J by 7 bases, with 21 bases between the two germline ends. The V gene's germline CDR1 is SQVTM and CDR2 ANQGSEA. For the CDR3, the DNA is TGCAGCGCCAAACTACCTGTCTTCGGGAATACGCAGTATTTT. Translated, it gives CSAKLPVFGNTQYF.

This clonotype was recorded many times. This chain connects TRBV7-2 to TRBJ1-4; D may be TRBD1 (6 bases). V was cut by 1 base and J by 5 bases, with 14 bases left in between. Germline V gives CDR1 SGHTA, CDR2 FQGNSA. The CDR3 spans 16 residues. CDR3 sequence reads: CASSLVVRGRNEKLFF. CDR3 DNA sequence: TGTGCCAGCAGCTTAGTGGTCAGGGGAAGAAATGAAAAACTGTTTTTT.

The chain uses TRBV2 and TRBJ2-1; D perhaps matches TRBD1 (5 bases). V was cut by 7 bases and J by 5 bases, with 6 bases left in between. The V gene's germline CDR1 is SNHLY and CDR2 FYNNEI. This CDR3 has 11 residues. For the CDR3, the DNA is TGTGCCAGCACAGGGAACAATGAGCAGTTCTTC. This codes for CASTGNNEQFF.

This clonotype was recorded at least ten times. The rearrangement links TRBV5-1 to TRBJ2-3, with D possibly matching TRBD1 (5 bases). This CDR3 has 13 amino acids. Trimming left V 2 bases short and J 3 bases short, with 7 bases between. The germline V gene encodes CDR1 SGHRS and CDR2 YFSETQ. CDR3 nucleotide sequence: TGCGCCAGCAGCTTCAGGGTTACAGATACGCAGTATTTT. Translating gives CASSFRVTDTQYF.

This chain links TRBV15 with TRBJ2-5; tentative D call: TRBD1 (6 bases). V lost 7 bases, J lost 5 bases, and 20 bases lay in between. Germline lookup yields CDR1 LNHNV and CDR2 YYDKDF (reference sequence). The CDR3 has 15 amino acids. The CDR3 region has the DNA TGTGCCACCAACAGTGGTGCAGGGGCCGCGGAGACCCAGTACTTC. It specifies CATNSGAGAAETQYF.

This clonotype has ten or more counts. This sequence joins TRBV2 and TRBJ1-3; possible D gene TRBD1, 5 bases. The CDR3 loop spans 15 amino acids. Trimming took 5 bases from V and 6 from J, leaving 17 bases between them. Germline V gene sequence: CDR1 SNHLY, CDR2 FYNNEI. The CDR3 reads CASSSLPRGPNTIYF. CDR3 in DNA: TGTGCCAGCAGTAGCCTACCGCGGGGCCCAAACACCATATATTTT.

This clonotype was detected only a few times. The chain carries TRBV4-3 and TRBJ2-3, with a possible D match to TRBD2 (5 bases). This CDR3 spans 17 amino acids. The germline V and J ends were trimmed by 1 base and 1 base, with 15 bases remaining between them. The germline gives CDR1 LGHNA, CDR2 YSLEER. The CDR3 region is CASSQGNGRVGTDTQYF. The CDR3 DNA reads as TGCGCCAGCAGCCAAGGGAACGGGCGGGTGGGCACAGATACGCAGTATTTT.

CDR3 sequence reads: CASSLYPGRLNTEAFF. In nucleotides, the CDR3 is TGTGCCAGCAGTTTATATCCGGGACGGCTGAACACTGAAGCTTTCTTT. The V gene is TRBV6-5, the J gene TRBJ1-1; D possibly corresponds to TRBD1 (5 bases). Germline V gene sequence: CDR1 MNHEY, CDR2 SVGAGI. Between the trimmed V and J ends, which lost 4 bases and 0 bases, there was a span of 15 bases. CDR3 length: 16 amino acids.

This clonotype was observed a few times. The V and J genes are TRBV20-1 and TRBJ1-1, with no clear D. This CDR3 is 13 amino acids long. From germline, CDR1 is DFQATT and CDR2 SNEGSKA (reference sequence). V gave up 0 bases and J gave up 11 bases, with 16 bases separating them. In nucleotides, the CDR3 is TGCAGTGCTAGAGATCGTCGGGTTTTCGAGGCTTTCTTT. It codes for CSARDRRVFEAFF.

This clonotype was seen more than once but under ten times. The rearrangement links TRBV5-6 to TRBJ2-1, with D perhaps matching TRBD2 (6 bases). The CDR3 spans 13 residues. Per germline, CDR1 SGHDT and CDR2 YYEEEE. V lost 6 bases and J lost 0, with 7 bases in between. CDR3 coding DNA: TGTGCCAGCAACGGGAGCTCCTACAATGAGCAGTTCTTC. Its protein product is CASNGSSYNEQFF.

The chain combines TRBV29-1 with TRBJ2-5, with 10 positions matching TRBD2. The trim removed 4 bases at V and 4 bases at J, leaving 12 bases unmatched. The CDR3 sequence is 16 residues long. Germline V gene lookup returns CDR1 SQVTM and CDR2 ANQGSEA. In DNA, the CDR3 is TGCAGCGTTGGGAAACCAGCGGGAGGGAGGAGAGAGACCCAGTACTTC. This sequence encodes CSVGKPAGGRRETQYF.

Ten or more counts support this clonotype. V gene TRBV5-5 combines with J gene TRBJ2-7; tentative D call: TRBD1 (6 bases). Trimming stripped 4 bases from V and 5 bases from J, with 16 bases between. The CDR3 extends over 14 amino acids. The germline CDR1 and CDR2 sequences are SGHKS and YYEKEE (reference sequence). CDR3 in DNA: TGTGCCAGCAGCACGAGGCCAGGGGACCACGAGCAGTACTTC. Translated: CASSTRPGDHEQYF.

This clonotype turned up a few times. V usage is TRBV10-3 and J usage is TRBJ2-5; tentatively, D is TRBD2 (5 bases). The V gene lost 8 bases and the J gene lost 2 bases, with 12 bases spanning the gap. Germline V gene data show CDR1 as ENHRY and CDR2 as SYGVKD. The CDR3 consists of 13 residues. The CDR3 region is CAIGYSDQETQYF. The CDR3 DNA reads as TGTGCCATCGGGTATAGCGATCAAGAGACCCAGTACTTC.

This clonotype was seen at least ten times. CDR3 loop: CASSPAGMAYEQYF. For the CDR3, the DNA is TGTGCCAGCAGCCCAGCCGGAATGGCGTACGAGCAGTACTTC. The chain has TRBV7-2 and TRBJ2-7; D ambiguous. Trimming pared 5 bases from V and 4 bases from J, leaving 15 bases between. Germline V gene lookup returns CDR1 SGHTA and CDR2 FQGNSA. The CDR3 spans 14 residues.

The CDR3 region is CSARAGQEETQYF. CDR3 in DNA: TGCAGTGCTAGGGCGGGACAGGAAGAGACCCAGTACTTC. The chain carries TRBV20-1 and TRBJ2-5; 8 bases match TRBD1. V lost 3 bases and J lost 3; bases outside the gene matches: 3. This CDR3 is 13 amino acids long. Germline V CDR1 and CDR2: DFQATT, SNEGSKA (reference sequence).